Below, 22 T cell receptor beta chains from the same sample are listed, as sequenced in a study of T-cell memory formation after mild COVID-19. TCRdb processed the 5' RACE reads anew with MiXCR; each CDR3 protein has one entry. The data hold over 400,000 distinct CDR3 sequences, with 20% to 25% observed a single time. The sample comprised PBMCs or a T cell subset sorted from them (not recorded which). The receptors here all came from an adult woman who had mild COVID-19 (a few samples of this study predate the infection). Cell type and time point are not known.

Many counts were recorded for this clonotype. The chain employs TRBV15 and TRBJ2-5; 11 nucleotides line up with TRBD1. Germline CDR1 and CDR2: LNHNV and YYDKDF (reference sequence). J was trimmed by 5 bases and V by 0 bases; bases with no gene match: 2. The CDR3 runs to 15 residues. The CDR3: CATSRDGTGGETQYF. CDR3 sequence (DNA): TGTGCCACCAGCAGAGATGGGACAGGGGGTGAGACCCAGTACTTC.

In this sample, this clonotype turned up a few times. The chain couples TRBV7-9 to TRBJ1-2; D gene uncertain. V lost 8 bases and J 0 bases, leaving 16 bases between the germline ends. In germline, CDR1 is SEHNR, CDR2 FQNEAQ (reference sequence). This CDR3 has 15 residues. Written as DNA, the CDR3 is TGTGCCAGCCCCCTGGACGGTCATTCTAACTATGGCTACACCTTC. It yields the protein CASPLDGHSNYGYTF.

This chain joins TRBV9 and TRBJ1-1; TRBD1 might be the D (5 bases). This CDR3 has 15 amino acids. V dropped 2 bases and J dropped 1 base, with 12 bases sitting between them. CDR1 SGDLS and CDR2 YYNGEE come from the germline V gene. The CDR3 sequence is CASSVGRDGNTEAFF. For the CDR3, the DNA is TGTGCCAGCAGCGTGGGCCGGGACGGGAACACTGAAGCTTTCTTT. The variable domain in full, with the rest retrieved from reference TRBV9 and TRBJ1-1, is DSGVTQTPKHLITATGQRVTLRCSPRSGDLSVYWYQQSLDQGLQFLIQYYNGEERAKGNILERFSAQQFPDLHSELNLSSLELGDSALYFCASSVGRDGNTEAFFGQGTRLTVV.

The chain is built from TRBV20-1 and TRBJ2-7, with D perhaps matching TRBD1 (5 bases). CDR1 and CDR2 from the germline V gene are DFQATT and SNEGSKA (reference sequence). This CDR3 is 13 amino acids long. Between the trimmed V and J ends, which lost 0 bases and 3 bases, there was a span of 9 bases. The CDR3, as DNA: TGCAGTGCTAGAGAGCAGGGTAGCTACGAGCAGTACTTC. The encoded protein is CSAREQGSYEQYF.

The chain links TRBV20-1 to TRBJ2-3; D may correspond to TRBD1 or TRBD2 (6 bases each). The length of the CDR3 is 13 residues. The V gene's germline CDR1 is DFQATT and CDR2 SNEGSKA (reference sequence). Trimming took off 4 bases at V and 6 bases at J, with 14 bases between the two ends. The chain's CDR3 is CSAISRGRDTQYF. The CDR3 DNA reads as TGCAGTGCTATCTCACGGGGGCGGGATACGCAGTATTTT.

This clonotype has only a few counts. The chain couples TRBV4-2 to TRBJ2-7; 10 bases align to TRBD2. Germline V CDR1 and CDR2: LGHNA, YNFKEQ. The CDR3 length is 16 residues. Trimming at V came to 1 base and at J to 0 bases, leaving 3 bases not matched to a gene. This CDR3 is CASSQGGTSASYEQYF. CDR3 DNA sequence: TGTGCCAGCAGCCAAGGCGGGACTAGCGCCTCCTACGAGCAGTACTTC.

This clonotype was found a few times. This chain's CDR3 is CASSQSAGGPNEQFF. CDR3 DNA sequence: TGCGCCAGCAGCCAGTCAGCGGGAGGGCCAAATGAGCAGTTCTTC. The chain has TRBV4-3 and TRBJ2-1; 10 bases map to TRBD2. CDR3 length: 15 amino acids. Germline trimming cut 3 bases from V and 7 bases from J; bases unmatched to any gene: 6. Germline CDR1 reads LGHNA; CDR2 reads YSLEER.

This clonotype was counted between two and nine times. V is TRBV10-3 and J is TRBJ2-1, with 10 bases that match TRBD2. Germline CDR1 and CDR2: ENHRY and SYGVKD. The length of the CDR3 is 14 residues. J lost 5 bases, V lost 5 bases, and 3 bases had no gene match. CDR3 nucleotides: TGTGCCATCAGTTCCGGGACTAGCGACAATGAGCAGTTCTTC. Amino acid sequence: CAISSGTSDNEQFF.

The CDR3 DNA reads as TGTGCCAGCAGTTACAGGGACTCCGGGAAGCAGTACTTC. As protein: CASSYRDSGKQYF. This rearrangement joins TRBV6-5 to TRBJ2-7, with a possible D match to TRBD2 (6 bases). The CDR3 sequence is 13 residues long. Germline lookup yields CDR1 MNHEY and CDR2 SVGAGI. Trimming cost V 2 bases and J 8 bases, with 13 bases left between them.

The chain is built from TRBV12-3 or TRBV12-4 and TRBJ2-7, with 7 bases fitting TRBD1. The V segment lost 6 bases and the J segment 1 base; nucleotides outside the gene matches: 6. There are 14 residues in the CDR3. This CDR3 reads CASSETGVSYEQYF. In DNA, the CDR3 is TGTGCCAGCAGCGAAACAGGGGTGTCCTACGAGCAGTACTTC.

This clonotype was counted between two and nine times. The chain has TRBV27 and TRBJ2-7; weak D call: TRBD2 (6 bases). Germline V gives CDR1 MNHEY, CDR2 SMNVEV (reference sequence). This CDR3 spans 14 amino acids. The V gene lost 6 bases and the J gene lost 3 bases, with 15 bases spanning the gap. CDR3 residues: CASSPPGGNYEQYF. The CDR3 bases are TGTGCCAGCAGCCCACCCGGGGGTAACTACGAGCAGTACTTC.

The chain has TRBV12-3 or TRBV12-4 and TRBJ2-5; D is unresolved. V was clipped by 5 bases and J by 5 bases, with 12 bases between them. The CDR3 consists of 13 residues. Written as DNA, the CDR3 is TGTGCCAGCAGTCCTGGGCTTTGGGAGACCCAGTACTTC. Encoded protein: CASSPGLWETQYF.

The chain couples TRBV10-3 to TRBJ2-7; D may be TRBD1 (6 bases). Germline V gene data show CDR1 as ENHRY and CDR2 as SYGVKD. This CDR3 contains 15 residues. Trimming left V 0 bases short and J 6 bases short, with 15 bases between. The CDR3 nucleotides are TGTGCCATCAGTGAGTCGACGGGGACACCAACCGAGCAGTACTTC. This encodes CAISESTGTPTEQYF.

The chain uses TRBV20-1 and TRBJ1-5, with D perhaps matching TRBD1 (5 bases). V was trimmed by 4 bases and J by 5 bases, leaving 12 bases between them. The CDR3 runs 13 residues. Germline lookup yields CDR1 DFQATT and CDR2 SNEGSKA (reference sequence). DNA for the CDR3: TGCAGTGCTACCTTGGGGCGGGATCAGCCCCAGCATTTT. Protein product: CSATLGRDQPQHF.

This clonotype was picked up a small number of times. The chain combines TRBV20-1 with TRBJ1-5, with TRBD1 as a possible D gene (5 bases). The CDR3 totals 13 residues. The V end was cut by 8 bases, the J end by 4 bases, with 15 bases between. In germline, CDR1 is DFQATT, CDR2 SNEGSKA (reference sequence). In nucleotides, the CDR3 is TGCAGTATGGTGCAGGGCATGAATCAGCCCCAGCATTTT. Amino acids: CSMVQGMNQPQHF.

The V and J genes are TRBV3-1 and TRBJ2-1; 12 positions match TRBD2. Unmatched junction bases numbered 7, after V lost 3 bases and J lost 7 bases. Per the germline V gene, CDR1 is LGHDT and CDR2 is YNNKEL (reference sequence). The CDR3 has 16 residues. Here the CDR3 DNA reads TGTGCCAGCAGCCATCATGGGACTAGCGGGTTAAATGAGCAGTTCTTC. It codes for CASSHHGTSGLNEQFF.

V gene TRBV5-5 combines with J gene TRBJ1-5, with a tentative D call TRBD1 (5 bases). In germline, CDR1 is SGHKS, CDR2 YYEKEE (reference sequence). Trimming pared 0 bases from V and 5 bases from J, leaving 12 bases between. There are 15 residues in the CDR3. CDR3 DNA sequence: TGTGCCAGCAGCTTGGCCGGGGAGGGGTATCAGCCCCAGCATTTT. Translating it yields CASSLAGEGYQPQHF. Drawing the rest from reference TRBV5-5 and TRBJ1-5, the complete variable domain is DAGVTQSPTHLIKTRGQQVTLRCSPISGHKSVSWYQQVLGQGPQFIFQYYEKEERGRGNFPDRFSARQFPNYSSELNVNALLLGDSALYLCASSLAGEGYQPQHFGDGTRLSIL.

The CDR3 sequence is CASSIRLAVYEQYF. CDR3 sequence (DNA): TGTGCCAGCAGCATCAGACTAGCGGTCTACGAGCAGTACTTC. The chain joins TRBV5-6 to TRBJ2-7; 9 bases match TRBD2. The J segment lost 3 bases and the V segment lost 4 bases, leaving 5 bases of the junction unmatched. The CDR3 sequence is 14 residues long. From germline, CDR1 is SGHDT and CDR2 YYEEEE.

J is TRBJ1-1 and V is TRBV5-6; D gene uncertain. V shed 2 bases and J shed 8 bases, with 7 bases lying between them. Germline V gene lookup returns CDR1 SGHDT and CDR2 YYEEEE. The CDR3 sequence is 11 residues long. For the CDR3, the DNA is TGTGCCAGCAGCTTTACAGAGGAAGCTTTCTTT. Translated: CASSFTEEAFF.

The genes are TRBV6-5 and TRBJ2-3, with a tentative D call TRBD2 (6 bases). V was cut by 6 bases and J by 8 bases, with 15 bases left in between. The germline V gene encodes CDR1 MNHEY and CDR2 SVGAGI. The CDR3 totals 13 residues. DNA for the CDR3: TGTGCCAGCAGGAAAGTCGGGGGAGGTACGCAGTATTTT. This encodes CASRKVGGGTQYF.

This clonotype was picked up a small number of times. The chain has TRBV5-1 and TRBJ1-2, with TRBD1 matching 8 bases. CDR1 is SGHRS and CDR2 is YFSETQ in the germline V gene. The CDR3 extends over 14 amino acids. V shed 3 bases and J 6 bases; nucleotides not matched to a gene: 7. DNA for the CDR3: TGCGCCAGCAGCTATTCAGGGGGCGAGGATGGCTACACCTTC. Encoded protein: CASSYSGGEDGYTF.

J is TRBJ2-1 and V is TRBV5-6; 14 bases fit TRBD2. Germline lookup yields CDR1 SGHDT and CDR2 YYEEEE. The CDR3 totals 15 residues. The J segment lost 7 bases and the V segment lost 3 bases, leaving 3 bases of the junction unmatched. CDR3 sequence (DNA): TGTGCCAGCAGCTGGCGGACTAGCGGGAGGAATGAGCAGTTCTTC. This gives the protein CASSWRTSGRNEQFF.